Detailed here is one TCR beta chain. The antigen remains undetermined. These data originate in a study of PD-1 blockade in classical Hodgkin lymphoma. Study in general: The study gave patients nivolumab 3 mg/kg intravenously every 2 weeks.

General study findings and limits: Complete responders entered with baseline diversity on par with newly diagnosed patients, the results showed.

Trimming removed 6 bases at V and 0 bases at J, with 17 bases between. The CDR3 runs to 16 residues. Germline loops: CDR1 SGHNT, CDR2 YYREEE (reference sequence). Some clones are missing from TCRdb's copy, which holds only in-frame ones; the method was immunoSEQ multiplex PCR. The profile shows around 2,700 clones, approximately 86% of them singletons. Relapses following autologous stem cell transplantation were seen in all patients, with brentuximab vedotin exposure varying. Purified CD4+ T cells were obtained from thawed PBMCs through magnetic negative selection. Best overall response was complete response, partial response or progressive disease in these relapsed/refractory classical Hodgkin lymphoma patients.

The gene calls are TRBV5-4 and TRBJ2-3; TRBD2 might be the D (5 bases). The sample here was CD4+ T cells from blood, taken at baseline. This receptor was taken from a human donor with classical Hodgkin lymphoma. Here the CDR3 DNA reads TGTGCCAGCACCCTTAAGATTGAGGGTAGCACAGATACGCAGTATTTT. It yields the protein CASTLKIEGSTDTQYF.